This T cell receptor (beta chain) is drawn from a study of cytomegalovirus exposure and HLA in healthy donors. Study-wide results and limits: Reportedly, diagnosis of cytomegalovirus status by the classifier showed high specificity and sensitivity. As confirmed in vitro, a few CMV-associated chains were specific for CMV antigens.

Concerning this clone itself: Its antigen is as yet unknown.

The PCR had 60 Vbeta and 13 Jbeta primers. TCRdb's table, derived via immunoSEQ multiplex PCR, lists solely in-frame clones and lacks some. Recorded for this sample: about 33,000 clones. The receptor's source is a man aged 40-49 years in good health and CMV-seronegative. The material sequenced was PBMCs.

The CDR3 here is CASSDLGTGGREQYF. The DNA for the CDR3 is TGTGCCAGCAGTGACCTCGGGACAGGGGGTAGGGAGCAGTACTTC. This sequence joins TRBV6-1 and TRBJ2-7; TRBD1 matches 11 bases. CDR1 is MNHNS, CDR2 SASEGT, per germline. This CDR3 comprises 15 residues. Trimming removed 3 bases from V and 7 bases from J; junction bases left unmatched: 8.